The rows below give T cell receptor beta chains drawn from one sample of a study of CDR3 diversity in severe acne. TCRdb reanalysed the PCR reads using MiXCR and keeps one entry per CDR3 protein. The sample records tens of thousands of distinct CDR3 sequences, over 40% being singletons. The sample comprised blood. These receptors all stem from a male donor in good health, without acne. Both conserved end residues are part of each CDR3. The D gene is left open where the match is weak. The listing skips clone size in some rows; elsewhere it reads once, few, many or a size class.

J gene,clone size,D gene,V gene,CDR3 DNA,CDR3 protein
TRBJ2-5,NA,NA,TRBV7-9,TGTGCCAGCAGCCCCCCAATAGTCGAGGAGACCCAGTACTTC,CASSPPIVEETQYF
TRBJ2-1,few,TRBD2,TRBV20-1,TGCAGTGCTTCCGCCGGGACTAGCAATGAGCAGTTCTTC,CSASAGTSNEQFF
TRBJ2-7,NA,TRBD1,TRBV13,TGTGCCAGCAGCCTCGGGGGGACAGGGCGCCACGAGCAGTACTTC,CASSLGGTGRHEQYF
TRBJ1-1,NA,NA,TRBV4-2,TGTGCCAGCAGCCAGGCGAACACTGAAGCTTTCTTT,CASSQANTEAFF
TRBJ1-1,many,NA,TRBV4-1,TGCGCCAGCAGCCATTCACAGGGGAACACTGAAGCTTTCTTT,CASSHSQGNTEAFF
TRBJ2-1,many,TRBD1,TRBV27,TGTGCCAGCAAGGGCCTTGGGACAGGGTACAATGAGCAGTTCTTC,CASKGLGTGYNEQFF
TRBJ2-1,NA,NA,TRBV20-1,TGCAGTGCTAGACAGGGCGGGACCAATGAGCAGTTCTTC,CSARQGGTNEQFF
TRBJ2-1,NA,TRBD1,TRBV27,TGTGCCAGCAGTTTCGGACAGGGAGCCTACAATGAGCAGTTCTTC,CASSFGQGAYNEQFF
TRBJ2-5,NA,TRBD1,TRBV5-1,TGCGCCAGCAGCTTGGTTCGACAGGGAGAGACCCAGTACTTC,CASSLVRQGETQYF
TRBJ2-7,NA,NA,TRBV25-1,TGTGCCAGCAGCGTCACGGGGAACAGTGGGTACGAGCAGTACTTC,CASSVTGNSGYEQYF
TRBJ2-3,few,TRBD2,TRBV20-1,TGCAGTGCTACCCCCCTGACTAGCGGGAGCACAGATACGCAGTATTTT,CSATPLTSGSTDTQYF
TRBJ2-5,NA,TRBD2,TRBV4-2,TGTGCCAGCAGCCCCCCCGGTAGCGGGAGTATACGGGAGACCCAGTACTTC,CASSPPGSGSIRETQYF
TRBJ2-6,once,NA,TRBV12-5,TGTGCTAGTGGTTTCACAGAGGGAGGAGTCCTGACTTTC,CASGFTEGGVLTF
TRBJ2-7,few,TRBD2,TRBV6-5,TGTGCCAGCAGTTCCTCCGGGAGGTCCTACGAGCAGTACTTC,CASSSSGRSYEQYF
TRBJ2-3,NA,TRBD2,TRBV7-9,TGTGCCAGCAGAAGACCGTGGGGACTAGCGGGTACAGATACGCAGTATTTT,CASRRPWGLAGTDTQYF
TRBJ2-1,NA,NA,TRBV29-1,TGCAGCGTGATGACAGTCAATGAGCAGTTCTTC,CSVMTVNEQFF
TRBJ2-5,once,NA,TRBV5-1,NA,CASSLGPAGAYTFGGYETETQYF
TRBJ2-5,medium-sized,TRBD2,TRBV7-6,TGTGCCAGCAAGAGGGTAGCGGGAGGGCATGAGACCCAGTACTTC,CASKRVAGGHETQYF
TRBJ2-5,medium-sized,NA,TRBV24-1,TGTGCCACCAGTGATGGGTTGGGGACCCAGTACTTC,CATSDGLGTQYF
TRBJ1-2,few,NA,TRBV29-1,TGCAGCGTTGAAGAACCGGGACTGTGGGGTGGCTACACCTTC,CSVEEPGLWGGYTF
TRBJ1-3,NA,NA,TRBV4-1,TGCACCAGCAGCCAAGAAAACGGTGAAGCCCCTGGAAACACCATATATTTT,CTSSQENGEAPGNTIYF
TRBJ1-2,NA,NA,TRBV20-1,TGCAGTGCTAGAGATTTGCAGGGGCTGGATGGCTACACCTTC,CSARDLQGLDGYTF
TRBJ2-7,NA,NA,TRBV20-1,TGCAGTGCCAGCAGTGAAAGAGCGGAGGGGTACGAGCAGTACTTC,CSASSERAEGYEQYF
TRBJ1-4,many,TRBD1,TRBV6-5,TGTGCCAGCAGTACAGGGGCCATAAATGAAAAACTGTTTTTT,CASSTGAINEKLFF
TRBJ2-7,NA,TRBD1,TRBV5-6,TGTGCCAGCAGCCTTGGGGACAGGGCCTCCTACGAGCAGTACTTC,CASSLGDRASYEQYF
TRBJ2-7,NA,NA,TRBV7-8,TGTGCCAGCAGCTTAGGGAGGGACGGCTCCTACGAGCAGTACTTC,CASSLGRDGSYEQYF
TRBJ2-3,NA,TRBD2,TRBV10-3,TGTGCCACCGGTCAGCTGGCGGGGGGGTATAGCACAGATACGCAGTATTTT,CATGQLAGGYSTDTQYF
TRBJ1-2,many,NA,TRBV11-2,TGTGCCAGCAGCTTGGCAGGACAAGTTGAATATGGCTACACCTTC,CASSLAGQVEYGYTF
TRBJ2-7,NA,TRBD1,TRBV10-3,TGTGCCAGCAAACCGGGACAGGTTCTCTACGAGCAGTACTTC,CASKPGQVLYEQYF
TRBJ2-1,many,NA,TRBV4-2,TGTGCCAGCAGCCAAGCAGGGAGGGGGGCCTACAATGAGCAGTTCTTC,CASSQAGRGAYNEQFF